The rows below give T cell receptor beta chains drawn from one sample of a study of cytomegalovirus exposure and HLA in healthy donors. Only in-frame clones appear in the TCRdb table, and some are missing; sequencing was by immunoSEQ multiplex PCR. The sample records under 130,000 clones, approximately 81% being singletons. Source material: PBMCs. All receptors come from a man aged 25-45 years in good health and CMV-seronegative. The CDR3 runs from the conserved cysteine through the conserved F or W. The order of the fields is J gene, clone size, D gene, V gene, CDR3 protein, CDR3 DNA. A D gene is named only where the DNA matches it firmly. The listing skips clone size in some rows; elsewhere it reads once, few, many or a size class.

j_call: TRBJ2-6
clone_size: NA
d_call: TRBD2
v_call: TRBV19
cdr3_aa: CASTSIAGVYSGANVLTF
cdr3_nt: TGTGCCAGTACTTCAATAGCGGGGGTGTACTCTGGGGCCAACGTCCTGACTTTC

j_call: TRBJ2-5
clone_size: NA
d_call: TRBD2
v_call: TRBV7-2
cdr3_aa: CASSLALAGGKGAQYF
cdr3_nt: TGTGCCAGCAGCTTAGCACTAGCGGGGGGAAAAGGGGCCCAGTACTTC

j_call: TRBJ2-1
clone_size: NA
d_call: TRBD1
v_call: TRBV5-1
cdr3_aa: CASSSRDSHSYNEQFF
cdr3_nt: TGCGCCAGCAGCTCCCGGGACAGCCACTCCTACAATGAGCAGTTCTTC

j_call: TRBJ2-2
clone_size: NA
d_call: NA
v_call: TRBV12-5
cdr3_aa: CASGPGGSNTGELFF
cdr3_nt: TGTGCTAGTGGTCCCGGGGGATCGAACACCGGGGAGCTGTTTTTT

j_call: TRBJ2-3
clone_size: few
d_call: TRBD2
v_call: TRBV5-4
cdr3_aa: CASSSGSGGVDTDTQYF
cdr3_nt: TGTGCCAGCAGCTCAGGTAGCGGGGGGGTAGACACAGATACGCAGTATTTT

j_call: TRBJ1-4
clone_size: NA
d_call: NA
v_call: TRBV18
cdr3_aa: CASSPGAGQVNEKLFF
cdr3_nt: TGTGCCAGCTCACCAGGGGCAGGGCAGGTTAATGAAAAACTGTTTTTT

j_call: TRBJ2-6
clone_size: once
d_call: TRBD1
v_call: TRBV10-3
cdr3_aa: CAISEGQGGANVLTF
cdr3_nt: TGTGCCATCAGTGAGGGACAGGGTGGCGCCAACGTCCTGACTTTC

j_call: TRBJ1-3
clone_size: NA
d_call: TRBD1
v_call: TRBV6-1
cdr3_aa: CASSEGTGSSGNTIYF
cdr3_nt: TGTGCCAGCAGTGAAGGGACAGGGTCGTCGGGAAACACCATATATTTT

j_call: TRBJ1-5
clone_size: NA
d_call: NA
v_call: TRBV12-5
cdr3_aa: CASGNGQNQPQHF
cdr3_nt: TGTGCTAGTGGAAATGGACAAAATCAGCCCCAGCATTTT

j_call: TRBJ2-5
clone_size: once
d_call: NA
v_call: TRBV7-6
cdr3_aa: CASSRTGKETQYF
cdr3_nt: TGTGCCAGCAGCCGTACAGGGAAAGAGACCCAGTACTTC

j_call: TRBJ2-7
clone_size: NA
d_call: NA
v_call: TRBV4-1
cdr3_aa: CASSQAGGGKVNEQYF
cdr3_nt: TGCGCCAGCAGCCAAGCTGGAGGCGGGAAAGTTAACGAGCAGTACTTC

j_call: TRBJ1-1
clone_size: NA
d_call: NA
v_call: TRBV5-1
cdr3_aa: CASSFDGAAEAFF
cdr3_nt: TGCGCCAGCAGCTTTGATGGGGCTGCTGAAGCTTTCTTT